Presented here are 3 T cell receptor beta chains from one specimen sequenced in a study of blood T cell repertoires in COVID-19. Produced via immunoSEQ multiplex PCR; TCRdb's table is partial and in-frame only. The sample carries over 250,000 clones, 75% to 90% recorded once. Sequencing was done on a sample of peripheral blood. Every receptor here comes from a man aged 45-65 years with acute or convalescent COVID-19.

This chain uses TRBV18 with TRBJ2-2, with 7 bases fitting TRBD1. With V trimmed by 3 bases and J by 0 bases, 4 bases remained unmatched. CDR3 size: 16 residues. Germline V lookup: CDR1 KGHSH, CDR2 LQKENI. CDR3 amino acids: CASSPPDRPNTGELFF. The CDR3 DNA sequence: TGTGCCAGCTCACCCCCGGACAGGCCGAACACCGGGGAGCTGTTTTTT.

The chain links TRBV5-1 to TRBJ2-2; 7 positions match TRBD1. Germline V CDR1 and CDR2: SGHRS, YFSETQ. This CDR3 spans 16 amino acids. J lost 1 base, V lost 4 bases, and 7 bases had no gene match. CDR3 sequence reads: CASSPTGTKNTGELFF. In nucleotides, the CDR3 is TGCGCCAGCAGCCCGACAGGGACCAAGAACACCGGGGAGCTGTTTTTT.

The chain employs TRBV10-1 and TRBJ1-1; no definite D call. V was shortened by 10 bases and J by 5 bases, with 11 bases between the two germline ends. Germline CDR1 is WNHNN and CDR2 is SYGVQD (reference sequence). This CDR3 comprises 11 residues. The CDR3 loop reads CANKTSTEAFF. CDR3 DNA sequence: TGCGCCAATAAAACTAGTACTGAAGCTTTCTTT.